This T cell receptor (beta chain) was found in a study of cytomegalovirus exposure and HLA in healthy donors (dated by TCRdb to 2016 to 2017). The study in broad terms: An earlier analysis of approximately 640 of the donors reported about 250 Gb of sequence data and roughly 100 million unique TCR beta sequences from roughly 200 million T cells. A later genetic analysis took genome-wide SNP genotypes for about 55% of the 666 donors and used that subset as a discovery cohort. Class I and class II HLA loci were covered by the typing at four-digit resolution. Donor age, sex, ethnicity and CMV serostatus were compiled together with the repertoire data. High-throughput TCR immunosequencing, statistical association of individual TCRs with disease status, and machine learning were combined to predict cytomegalovirus infection status. About five DR-DQ haplotypes were treated as single units for association and clustering because of strong linkage in the cohort. A separate validation cohort of 90 to 150 different subjects was used in addition to the roughly 700-subject first cohort. The study aimed to test whether cataloging public T cell receptors could reveal signatures of past pathogen exposure. Among around 400 genotyped donors of the cohort, an average of around 250,000 unique TCR beta nucleotide sequences was sequenced per donor, of which roughly 17% were non-productive. The later analysis used no new phenotypic data to find candidate immune exposures, relying instead on TCR beta sequences and their occurrence across donors. A later analysis re-analyzed previously published TCR beta repertoires from roughly 600 donors and added high-resolution HLA genotyping to study TCR occurrence patterns. Among the 398 genotyped donors, around 79% belonged to the genetic ancestry cluster associated with self-reported Caucasian donors. About 330 gigabases of sequencing data and approximately 92 million unique TCR sequences made up an early release that covered several hundred HLA-typed donors. An earlier analysis of a few hundred of the donors applied high-throughput TCR beta sequencing to assess whether each TCR beta V gene segment acted as functional or pseudogenic. Typing coverage differed by locus: A, B, C, DRB1 and DQB1 were typed in roughly 620-640 donors, DQA1 in roughly 510, DPA1 in approximately 610, and DPB1 in 400 to 480. All discovery cohort repertoires had been generated on a single sequencing platform. The study profiled the T cell repertoires of 550 to 700 subjects by immunosequencing and related them to cytomegalovirus serostatus. The full study reports these points: A further reported finding was that TCR beta sequences accurately predicted the HLA-A and HLA-B alleles for most subjects in the first cohort. The only immune exposure information available for the cohort was CMV serostatus. Because some donors lacked HLA typing at each locus, the association tests relied only on the typed subset. The classifier was reported to diagnose cytomegalovirus status with high specificity and sensitivity in both the original and validation cohorts. A cluster of highly shared sequence variants was judged likely to represent a technical artifact of the sequencing pipeline. The cohort was sequenced for TCR beta chains only, and without alpha or paired-chain data the features that could be detected were limited. A total of some 180 TCR beta chains were listed by the study as associated with cytomegalovirus. An association between a missense DCLRE1C variant and V-gene and J-gene trimming of TCR beta chains was found in a later genetic analysis and replicated in an independent cohort. In a later analysis, HLA-associated TCR beta chains showed more clonal expansion and lower generation probabilities than non-associated chains that were equally common. Seventeen rarely observed V segments, including chromosome 9 orphons, were excluded from the earlier analysis of just under 600 of the donors because counts were too low. In a later analysis, TCR association rates were found to vary across HLA loci, with the most associated TCRs seen for DRB1 alleles and the fewest for HLA-C alleles. When HLA alleles, especially DR and DQ, strongly co-occurred, TCR associations were difficult to assign to individual alleles. Sequencing depth was assumed to be roughly uniform across donors in the presence/absence analyses, though that assumption may not hold. Most TCR sequences were seen in very few donors, while some public TCRs were found in many individuals. In vitro tests confirmed that a few of the cytomegalovirus-associated TCR beta chains recognize cytomegalovirus antigens. The authors suggested that the approach could potentially be extended to other disease states and immunological phenotypes. Linkage disequilibrium might explain the correlated functional status among segregating V segments, but an unknown experimental factor could not be ruled out. In a later analysis, more than 15,000 TCR beta sequences were associated with specific HLA alleles at a false discovery rate of 0.05. An earlier analysis of approximately 590 of the donors showed that most TCR beta V segments appeared in productive rearrangements either about 87% or about 30% of the time, which broadly matched IMGT annotations. A later analysis found that most CMV-associated TCR beta chains appeared HLA-restricted, with HLA associations seemingly driven largely by CMV exposure. According to a later analysis, parvovirus B19, influenza, CMV and Epstein-Barr virus appeared linked to several top co-occurrence clusters. Some IMGT-functional V segments, including TRBV6-2 and TRBV6-3, could not be distinguished by the 87-base-pair reads and were therefore excluded. A later genetic analysis reported fewer N-insertions in productive TCRs among donors in an Asian-associated ancestry cluster than the roughly 620-donor mean.

The receptor library was made with the immunoSEQ multiplex PCR assay. The multiplex PCR relied on a mix of 60 forward primers for TCR Vbeta segments and 13 reverse primers for TCR Jbeta segments. A multiplex PCR assay on genomic DNA amplified the CDR3 region of rearranged TCR beta genes. On the Illumina HiSeq System, the amplified TCR beta libraries were sequenced as 87-base-pair reads. For the original study's pipeline: A later analysis tallied roughly 76 million unique TCR beta chains across the 550 to 850 repertoires, and approximately 9.9 million of those chains were shared by two or more donors. Raw reads were error-corrected and collapsed into unique sequences by a nearest-neighbor algorithm in which closely related sequences were merged to remove PCR and sequencing errors. Alignment of CDR3 sequences to IMGT reference sequences was used to assign V, D and J gene segments. For a sequence to be retained, a match of at least six nucleotides was required to both a V gene segment and a J gene segment. Rearrangements were called productive when the CDR3 lacked stop codons and stayed in frame with V and J; all others were non-productive. CDR3 was defined by IMGT convention, running from the second conserved V-encoded cysteine to the conserved J-encoded phenylalanine. The earlier analysis of 587 of the donors excluded any sequence lacking an unambiguous match to a single V gene segment. In an earlier analysis of a few hundred of the donors, V segments were called functional above 56.7% productive rearrangements and were called segregating when the between-donor standard deviation exceeded 5%. A statistical classification framework was built for diagnosing cytomegalovirus status from the catalog of TCR beta chain sequences. In a later analysis, V and J genes were assigned by comparing TCR nucleotide sequences against IMGT/GENE-DB human TR gene sequences. Using the TCRdist pipeline, a later analysis assigned CDR3 sequences along with most-parsimonious VDJ recombination scenarios. In a later analysis, each TCR beta chain was defined by its CDR3 amino acid sequence together with its V-gene family, and reads lacking a unique V-gene family were excluded. In a later analysis, around 600 highly shared, low-generation-probability nucleotide sequences were removed to address suspected cross-contamination and a sequencing artifact. In a later analysis, a clonal expansion index was calculated for each public chain from normalized within-repertoire ranks of inferred template counts. In a later analysis, generation probabilities were computed with a VDJ recombination model fitted to out-of-frame rearrangements, and the resulting probabilities were checked against IGoR. Hypergeometric tests were used in a later analysis to score TCR-TCR, TCR-HLA and TCR-CMV co-occurrence, with a repertoire-size bias correction applied to the TCR pairs. A later analysis estimated false discovery rates by permuting HLA or CMV assignments 20 times. In a later analysis, co-occurring TCRs were grouped with DBSCAN, and TCRdist sequence similarity was added when clustering was performed within HLA-allele-positive subsets. Repertoires with fewer than 30,000 or more than 120,000 public chains, plus five repertoires with anomalous nucleotide sharing, were excluded from co-occurrence clustering. Held by TCRdb, this immuneACCESS table contains in-frame sequences only and omits some clones. Under half of the omission traces to an unresolved V gene where checked; the cause of the rest is unknown. V and J calls and clone size are copied from that table; D and trimming were computed from the DNA. The record for this sample contains around 50,000 clones. The top ten clonotypes cover more than 10% of the sample.

A word on this clone: Its antigen specificity is not known.

The germline V gene gives CDR1 as SGHDT and CDR2 as YYEEEE. Trimming takes 5 bases from V and 0 bases from J, and the germline ends sit 9 bases apart. Including the terminal cysteine and phenylalanine, the CDR3 comprises 14 residues. Just CDR3 DNA is preserved here, 42 bases in frame from base 1. In total, fewer than 750 healthy bone marrow donors made up the cohort. Cohort members were all nominally healthy when sampled, although unrecorded immune exposures were likely present. The donor was CMV seropositive and was included in the group of 289 seropositive cohort members. A peripheral blood sample was provided by each donor, and peripheral blood mononuclear cells were used for TCR beta sequencing. The Qiagen DNeasy Blood Extraction Kit was used to extract genomic DNA from the blood cell samples.

The clonotype comes from a woman between 25 and 40 years old in good health and CMV-seropositive. The V and J segments used are TRBV5-6 and TRBJ1-5; no D gene call is confident. Sequenced material: PBMCs. The DNA sequence reads TGTGCCAGCAGACTATTAACTAGCAATCAGCCCCAGCATTTT. Translation gives CASRLLTSNQPQHF.